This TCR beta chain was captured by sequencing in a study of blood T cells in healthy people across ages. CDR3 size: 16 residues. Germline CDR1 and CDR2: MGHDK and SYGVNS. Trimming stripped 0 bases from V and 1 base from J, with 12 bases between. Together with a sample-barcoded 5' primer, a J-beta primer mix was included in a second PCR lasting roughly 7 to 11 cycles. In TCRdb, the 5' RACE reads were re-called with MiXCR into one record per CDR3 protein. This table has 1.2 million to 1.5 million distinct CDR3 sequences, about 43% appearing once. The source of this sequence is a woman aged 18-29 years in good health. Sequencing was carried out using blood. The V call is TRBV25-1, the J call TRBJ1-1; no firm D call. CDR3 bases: TGTGCCAGCAGTGAATATTTCCGGGCTGAGAACACTGAAGCTTTCTTT. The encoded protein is CASSEYFRAENTEAFF.